This T cell receptor beta chain comes out of a study of blood T cell repertoires in COVID-19. As for the study in general: Samples came from the United States, Italy and Spain, spanning acute and convalescent COVID-19.

CDR3 length equals 15 residues. Germline V gene lookup returns CDR1 SGHVS and CDR2 FQNEAQ. Original processing methods: From reference gene primer amplification, estimates of nucleated cell counts were derived. The table came from immunoSEQ multiplex PCR; TCRdb's copy has only in-frame clones and leaves some out. The V and J calls and clone size are taken from that table; D and trimming were inferred from the DNA. Of roughly 290,000 clones listed, 80% to 90% are singletons. Details on this clone: Its ends do not fully match the called genes, so a read error is possible.

The chain has TRBV7-8 and TRBJ2-2, with TRBD2 identical over 11 bases. The TCR was taken from a man in his thirties or forties with acute or convalescent COVID-19. The sequenced sample consisted of peripheral blood. CDR3 region: CASSLAGGPSGELFF. The CDR3 DNA is TGTGCCAGCAGTTTAGCGGGAGGGCCGTCCGGGGAGCTGTTTTTT.